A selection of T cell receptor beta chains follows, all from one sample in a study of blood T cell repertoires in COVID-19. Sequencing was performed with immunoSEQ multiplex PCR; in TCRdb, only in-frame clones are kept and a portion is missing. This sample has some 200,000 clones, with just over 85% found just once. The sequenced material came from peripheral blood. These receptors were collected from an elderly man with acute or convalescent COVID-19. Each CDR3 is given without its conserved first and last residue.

ATSDPTARQYQETQY,TRBV24-1,15
ASGERVATDTQY,TRBV27,12
ASSYSTGVGSPLH,TRBV6-5,13
ASSPPVSGLAGDPTDTQY,TRBV18,18
ASSIGNSPRETQY,TRBV19,13
ASSPHLTGNTEAF,TRBV5-1,13
ASSQVQGQTNEKLF,TRBV4-1,14
ASSPGTGDNMVGQPQH,TRBV9,16
ASSPTGQGQAKNIQY,TRBV6-6,15
ASRRSVIVNTEAF,TRBV19,13
ASSDRDEAF,TRBV19,9
SASPRILSNQPQH,TRBV20-1,13
ASSLAGGRETQY,TRBV11-3,12
ASSQGEEHYNEQF,TRBV4-3,13
ASIPTGVGEQF,TRBV6-5,11
ASSRLENEQF,TRBV6-5,10
ASKRDTGNTIY,TRBV2,11
ASRDLGQGANGELF,TRBV27,14
ASSLGGTNGYT,TRBV28,11
ASSYHRDTDTQY,TRBV6-5,12
ASDRVNTEAF,TRBV28,10
AWSVRQANEKLF,TRBV30,12
ASSQLSHLAAGGPSGANVLT,TRBV3-1/TRBV3-2,20
ASSFPGGQETQY,TRBV7-7,12
ASSLEWRPEAF,TRBV7-9,11
ASSLSGGLEAGELF,TRBV7-2,14
ASRFGTVDEQY,TRBV6-5,11
ASSYSGGLPSYEQY,TRBV6-6,14
ASSSRRSGRAAKNIQY,TRBV19,16
AWSRTVSTGELF,TRBV30,12
ASSYAGRGVGQPQH,TRBV19,14
ASSQVGLAGELF,TRBV5-1,12
ASSVTLAGSYEQY,TRBV9,13
ASSQNSLAARQETQY,TRBV18,15
ASSVGASTDTQY,TRBV9,12
ASSHPGRAGVKDEQF,TRBV4-1,15
ASSPPKSFSGGYT,TRBV18,13
ASSPRDRGSPLH,TRBV6-6,12
ASSIGGEAAGYT,TRBV19,12
ASSWGGASSGNTIY,TRBV28,14
ASSLSGTGHVAQY,TRBV7-6,13
ASSRTVYSGNTIY,TRBV7-8,13
ATKTGVSYNEQF,TRBV13,12
ASSFNSGGTDTQY,TRBV19,13
ASSTGWIAGGLQETQY,TRBV5-1,16
ASSQDEGRVATGELF,TRBV4-1,15
ASTAPPASGIGNEQF,TRBV27,15
ASSPGTGGD,TRBV11-2,9
ASSSEDRVNTEAF,TRBV5-5,13
ASSTAGGRQETQY,TRBV19,13
ASSLTSGSFLGNEQF,TRBV5-1,15
ASSSTSGYSTDTQY,TRBV19,14
AGALAGGTDTQY,TRBV6-5,12
ASSELRQGRETQY,TRBV7-2,13